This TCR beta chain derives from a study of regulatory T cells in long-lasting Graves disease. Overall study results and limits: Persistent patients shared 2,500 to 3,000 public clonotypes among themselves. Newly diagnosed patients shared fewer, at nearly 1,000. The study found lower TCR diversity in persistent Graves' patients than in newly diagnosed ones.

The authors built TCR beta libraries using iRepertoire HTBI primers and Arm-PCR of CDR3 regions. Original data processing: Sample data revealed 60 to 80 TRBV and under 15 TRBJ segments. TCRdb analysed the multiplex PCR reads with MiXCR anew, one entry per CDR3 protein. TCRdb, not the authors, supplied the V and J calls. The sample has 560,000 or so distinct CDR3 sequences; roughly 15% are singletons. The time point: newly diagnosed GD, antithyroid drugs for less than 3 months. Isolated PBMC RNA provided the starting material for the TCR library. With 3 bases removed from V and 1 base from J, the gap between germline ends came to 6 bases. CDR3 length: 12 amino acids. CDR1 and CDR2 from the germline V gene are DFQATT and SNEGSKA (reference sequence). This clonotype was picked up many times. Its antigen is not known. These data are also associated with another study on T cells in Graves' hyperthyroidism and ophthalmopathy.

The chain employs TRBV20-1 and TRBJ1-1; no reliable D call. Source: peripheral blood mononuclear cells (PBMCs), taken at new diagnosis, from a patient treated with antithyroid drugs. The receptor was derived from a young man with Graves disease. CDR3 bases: TGCAGTGCTAGTCCTCGGAACACTGAAGCTTTCTTT. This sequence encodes CSASPRNTEAFF.